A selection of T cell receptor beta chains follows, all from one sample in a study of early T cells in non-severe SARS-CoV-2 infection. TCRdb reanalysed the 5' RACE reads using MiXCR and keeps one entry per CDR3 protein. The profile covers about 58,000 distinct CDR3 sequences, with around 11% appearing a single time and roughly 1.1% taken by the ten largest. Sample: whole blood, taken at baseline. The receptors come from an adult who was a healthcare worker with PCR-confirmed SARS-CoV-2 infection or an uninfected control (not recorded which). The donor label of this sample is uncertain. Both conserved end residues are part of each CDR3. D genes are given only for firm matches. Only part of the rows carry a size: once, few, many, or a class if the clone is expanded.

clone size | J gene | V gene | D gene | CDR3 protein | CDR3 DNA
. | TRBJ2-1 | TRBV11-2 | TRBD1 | CASSNRDRYNEQFF | TGTGCCAGCAGCAACCGGGACAGATACAATGAGCAGTTCTTC
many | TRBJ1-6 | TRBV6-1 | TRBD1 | CASSPWPPTGYNSPLHF | TGTGCCAGCAGTCCGTGGCCCCCGACAGGGTACAATTCACCCCTCCACTTT
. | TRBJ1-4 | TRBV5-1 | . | CASSFGETNEKLFF | TGCGCCAGCAGCTTTGGGGAGACTAATGAAAAACTGTTTTTT
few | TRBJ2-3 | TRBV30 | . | CAWSGASWDTQYF | TGTGCCTGGAGTGGAGCTAGCTGGGATACGCAGTATTTT
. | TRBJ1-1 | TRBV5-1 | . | CASSSMPGVNTEAFF | TGCGCCAGCAGCTCCATGCCAGGGGTGAACACTGAAGCTTTCTTT
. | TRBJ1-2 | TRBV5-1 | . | CASSLTGNGYGYTF | TGCGCCAGCAGCTTGACCGGGAATGGCTATGGCTACACCTTC
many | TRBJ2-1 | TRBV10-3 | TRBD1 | CANGDSTYNEQFF | TGTGCCAACGGGGACAGTACCTACAATGAGCAGTTCTTC
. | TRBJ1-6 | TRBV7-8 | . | CASSLISRNSPLHF | TGTGCCAGCAGCTTAATCTCCCGAAATTCACCCCTCCACTTT
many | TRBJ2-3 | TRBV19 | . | CASSMSFGSTDTQYF | TGTGCCAGTAGTATGTCTTTCGGCAGCACAGATACGCAGTATTTT
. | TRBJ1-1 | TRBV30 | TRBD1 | CAWNRQGIEAFF | TGTGCCTGGAATCGACAGGGGATTGAAGCTTTCTTT
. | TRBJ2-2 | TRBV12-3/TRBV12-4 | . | CASSSPFGRGRTSNTGELFF | TGTGCCAGCAGTTCCCCTTTTGGCAGGGGCCGAACCAGCAACACCGGGGAGCTGTTTTTT
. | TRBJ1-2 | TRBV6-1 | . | CASSEAQGYFGYGYTF | TGTGCCAGCAGTGAAGCTCAAGGGTACTTCGGCTATGGCTACACCTTC
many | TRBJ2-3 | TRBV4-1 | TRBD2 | CASSQDKGLAASDTQYF | TGCGCCAGCAGCCAAGATAAAGGACTAGCGGCCTCAGATACGCAGTATTTT
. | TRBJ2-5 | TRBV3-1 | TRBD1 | CASSFTGTGQETQYF | TGTGCCAGCAGCTTCACCGGGACAGGTCAAGAGACCCAGTACTTC
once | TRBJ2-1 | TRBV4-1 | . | CASSQAGASNEQFF | TGCGCCAGCAGCCAAGCGGGGGCCTCCAATGAGCAGTTCTTC
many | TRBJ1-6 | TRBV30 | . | CAWSDKWSSYNSPLHF | TGTGCCTGGAGTGACAAATGGAGCTCCTATAATTCACCCCTCCACTTT
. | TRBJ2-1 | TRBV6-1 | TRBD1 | CASTRDRVYNEQFF | TGTGCCAGTACCCGGGACAGGGTCTACAATGAGCAGTTCTTC
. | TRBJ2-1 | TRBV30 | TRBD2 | CAWRAGTSFNEQFF | TGTGCCTGGAGGGCCGGGACTAGCTTCAATGAGCAGTTCTTC
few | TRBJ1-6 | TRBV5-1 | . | CASKVQAYNSPLHF | TGCGCCAGCAAAGTACAGGCGTATAATTCACCCCTCCACTTT
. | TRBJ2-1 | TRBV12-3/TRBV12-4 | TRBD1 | CASSLETGERYEQFF | TGTGCCAGCAGTTTAGAAACAGGGGAAAGGTATGAGCAGTTCTTC
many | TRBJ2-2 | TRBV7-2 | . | CASSLGPGTNTGELFF | TGTGCCAGCAGCTTAGGCCCGGGTACGAACACCGGGGAGCTGTTTTTT
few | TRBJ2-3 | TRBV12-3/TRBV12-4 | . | CASSLDSVRRRGADTQYF | TGTGCCAGCAGTTTAGATAGTGTCCGACGCCGCGGGGCAGATACGCAGTATTTT
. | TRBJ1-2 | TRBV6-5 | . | CASSYSTVGGYTF | TGTGCCAGCAGTTACTCGACAGTTGGTGGCTACACCTTC